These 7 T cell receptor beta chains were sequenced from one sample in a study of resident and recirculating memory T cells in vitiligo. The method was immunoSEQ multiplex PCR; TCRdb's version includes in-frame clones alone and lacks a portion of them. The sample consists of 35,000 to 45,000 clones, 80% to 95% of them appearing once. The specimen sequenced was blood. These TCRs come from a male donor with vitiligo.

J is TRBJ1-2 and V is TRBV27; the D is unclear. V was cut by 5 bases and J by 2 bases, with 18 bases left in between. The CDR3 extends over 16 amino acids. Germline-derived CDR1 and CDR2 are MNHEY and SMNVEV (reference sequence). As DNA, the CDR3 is TGTGCCAGCAGTCCAGGACTAATCCAGCAAAACTATGGCTACACCTTC. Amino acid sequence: CASSPGLIQQNYGYTF.

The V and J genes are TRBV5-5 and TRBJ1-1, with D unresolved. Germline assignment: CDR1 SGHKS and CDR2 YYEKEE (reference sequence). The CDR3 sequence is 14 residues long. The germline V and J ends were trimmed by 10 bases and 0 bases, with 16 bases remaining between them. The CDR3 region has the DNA TGTGCCGGTGGACGCGGGCCGATGAACACTGAAGCTTTCTTT. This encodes CAGGRGPMNTEAFF.

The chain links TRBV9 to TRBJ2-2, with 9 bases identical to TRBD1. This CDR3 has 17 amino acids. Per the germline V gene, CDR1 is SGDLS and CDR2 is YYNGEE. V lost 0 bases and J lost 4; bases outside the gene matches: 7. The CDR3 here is CASSVATNRGLTGELFF. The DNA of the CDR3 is TGTGCCAGCAGCGTAGCTACAAACAGGGGGCTCACCGGGGAGCTGTTTTTT.

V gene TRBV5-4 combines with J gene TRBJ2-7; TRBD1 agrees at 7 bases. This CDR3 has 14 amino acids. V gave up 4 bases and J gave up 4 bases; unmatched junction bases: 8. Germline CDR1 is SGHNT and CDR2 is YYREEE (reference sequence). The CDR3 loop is CASSPSGTAYEQYF. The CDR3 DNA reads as TGTGCCAGCAGCCCCTCCGGGACAGCATACGAGCAGTACTTC.

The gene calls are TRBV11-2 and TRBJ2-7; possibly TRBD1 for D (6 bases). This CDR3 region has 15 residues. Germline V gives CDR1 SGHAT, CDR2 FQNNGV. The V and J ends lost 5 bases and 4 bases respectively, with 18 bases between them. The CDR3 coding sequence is TGTGCCAGCAGCCCCTCGGGACAAAAAGTTTACGAGCAGTACTTC. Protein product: CASSPSGQKVYEQYF.

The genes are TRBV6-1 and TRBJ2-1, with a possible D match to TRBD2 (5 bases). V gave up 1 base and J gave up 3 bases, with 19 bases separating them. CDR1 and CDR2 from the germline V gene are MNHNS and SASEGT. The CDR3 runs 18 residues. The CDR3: CASSEEGRLYPLYNEQFF. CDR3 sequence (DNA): TGTGCCAGCAGTGAAGAAGGGAGATTGTACCCCCTCTACAATGAGCAGTTCTTC.

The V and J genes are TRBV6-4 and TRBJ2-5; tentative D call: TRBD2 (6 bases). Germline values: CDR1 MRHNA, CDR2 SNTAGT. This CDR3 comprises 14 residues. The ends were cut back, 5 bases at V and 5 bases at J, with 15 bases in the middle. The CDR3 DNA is TGTGCCAGCAGTCCGACCGGGGGTTGGGAGACCCAGTACTTC. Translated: CASSPTGGWETQYF.